Only a few counts were recorded for the clone carrying this TCR beta chain. Sequencing used immunoSEQ v3. Sequencing was performed with immunoSEQ multiplex PCR; in TCRdb, only in-frame clones are kept and a portion is missing. The sample includes more than 45,000 clones, about 73% of them seen just once. Germline lookup yields CDR1 SGHVS and CDR2 FQNEAQ. With V trimmed by 6 bases and J by 7 bases, 9 bases remained unmatched. The CDR3 covers 16 residues. This sample is drawn from a study of TIL therapy for anti-PD-1-resistant metastatic lung cancer. Time point in this sample: pre-treatment sample, taken before nivolumab and TIL therapy.

The chain uses TRBV7-8 and TRBJ2-1; 13 bases match TRBD2. The sequence was obtained from a person aged 25 to 85 with non-small cell lung cancer. The sample in question was blood, obtained at baseline. The CDR3 loop is CASRQGLAGKVNEQFF. CDR3 nucleotide sequence: TGTGCCAGCAGGCAGGGACTAGCGGGAAAGGTGAATGAGCAGTTCTTC.